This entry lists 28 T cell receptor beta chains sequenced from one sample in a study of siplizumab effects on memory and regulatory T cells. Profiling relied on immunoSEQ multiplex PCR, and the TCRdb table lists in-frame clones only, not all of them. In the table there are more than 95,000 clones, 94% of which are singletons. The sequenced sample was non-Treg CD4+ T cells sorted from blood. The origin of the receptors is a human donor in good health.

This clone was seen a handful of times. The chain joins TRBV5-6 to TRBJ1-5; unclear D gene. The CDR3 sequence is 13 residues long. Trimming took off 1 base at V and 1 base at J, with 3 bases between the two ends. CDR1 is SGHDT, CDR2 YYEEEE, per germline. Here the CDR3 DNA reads TGTGCCAGCAGCTTGAGGAGCAATCAGCCCCAGCATTTT. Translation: CASSLRSNQPQHF.

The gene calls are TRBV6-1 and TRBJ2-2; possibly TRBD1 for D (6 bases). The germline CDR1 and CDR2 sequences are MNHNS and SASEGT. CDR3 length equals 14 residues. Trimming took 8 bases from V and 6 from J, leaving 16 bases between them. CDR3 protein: CASHDRREAGELFF. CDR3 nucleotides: TGTGCCAGCCACGACAGGCGTGAAGCCGGGGAGCTGTTTTTT.

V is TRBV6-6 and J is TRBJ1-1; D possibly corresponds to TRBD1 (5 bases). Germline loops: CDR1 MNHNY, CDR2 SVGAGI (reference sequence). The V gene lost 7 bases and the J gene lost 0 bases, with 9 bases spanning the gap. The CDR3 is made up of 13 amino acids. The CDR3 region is CASMSRVNTEAFF. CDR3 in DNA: TGTGCCAGCATGTCCAGGGTGAACACTGAAGCTTTCTTT.

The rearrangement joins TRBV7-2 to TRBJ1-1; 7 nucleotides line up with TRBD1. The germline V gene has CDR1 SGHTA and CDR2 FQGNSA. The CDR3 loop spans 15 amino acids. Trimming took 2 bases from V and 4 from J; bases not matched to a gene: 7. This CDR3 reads CASSLQGVDVTEAFF. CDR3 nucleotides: TGTGCCAGCAGCTTACAGGGGGTGGATGTCACTGAAGCTTTCTTT.

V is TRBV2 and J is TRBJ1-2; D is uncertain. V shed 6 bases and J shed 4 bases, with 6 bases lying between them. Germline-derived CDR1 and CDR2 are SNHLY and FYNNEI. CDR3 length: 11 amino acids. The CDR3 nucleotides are TGTGCCAGCAGCGTTAGCTATGGCTACACCTTC. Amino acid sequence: CASSVSYGYTF. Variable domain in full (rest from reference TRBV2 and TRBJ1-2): EPEVTQTPSHQVTQMGQEVILRCVPISNHLYFYWYRQILGQKVEFLVSFYNNEISEKSEIFDDQFSVERPDGSNFTLKIRSTKLEDSAMYFCASSVSYGYTFGSGTRLTVV.

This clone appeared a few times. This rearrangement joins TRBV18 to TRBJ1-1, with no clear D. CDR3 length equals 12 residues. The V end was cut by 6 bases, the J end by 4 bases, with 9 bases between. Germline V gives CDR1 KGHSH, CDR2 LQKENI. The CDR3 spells CASSTQSTEAFF. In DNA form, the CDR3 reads TGTGCCAGCTCCACTCAGAGCACTGAAGCTTTCTTT.

The CDR3 reads CASSLSASGGYEQYF. CDR3 sequence (DNA): TGTGCCAGCAGCTTAAGCGCTAGCGGGGGATACGAGCAGTACTTC. J is TRBJ2-7 and V is TRBV11-2, with 10 bases lining up with TRBD2. CDR3 length equals 15 residues. Germline V CDR1 and CDR2: SGHAT, FQNNGV. With 2 bases clipped from V and 4 bases from J, the junction kept 5 bases outside the gene matches. Based on the CDR3 plus reference TRBV11-2 and TRBJ2-7, the full variable domain is EAGVAQSPRYKIIEKRQSVAFWCNPISGHATLYWYQQILGQGPKLLIQFQNNGVVDDSQLPKDRFSAERLKGVDSTLKIQPAKLEDSAVYLCASSLSASGGYEQYFGPGTRLTVT.

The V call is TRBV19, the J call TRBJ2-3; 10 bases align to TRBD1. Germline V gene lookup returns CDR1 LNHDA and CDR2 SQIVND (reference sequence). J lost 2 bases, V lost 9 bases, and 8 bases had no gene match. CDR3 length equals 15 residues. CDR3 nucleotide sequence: TGTGCCAGACCAGACAGGGGGCAACTCACAGATACGCAGTATTTT. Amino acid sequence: CARPDRGQLTDTQYF.

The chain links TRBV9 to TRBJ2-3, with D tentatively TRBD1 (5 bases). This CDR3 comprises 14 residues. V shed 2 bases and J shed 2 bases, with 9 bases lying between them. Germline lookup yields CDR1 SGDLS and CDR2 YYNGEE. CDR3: CASSVSRVTDTQYF. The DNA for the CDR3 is TGTGCCAGCAGCGTGAGCAGGGTCACAGATACGCAGTATTTT. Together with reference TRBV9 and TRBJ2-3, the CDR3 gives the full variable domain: DSGVTQTPKHLITATGQRVTLRCSPRSGDLSVYWYQQSLDQGLQFLIQYYNGEERAKGNILERFSAQQFPDLHSELNLSSLELGDSALYFCASSVSRVTDTQYFGPGTRLTVL.

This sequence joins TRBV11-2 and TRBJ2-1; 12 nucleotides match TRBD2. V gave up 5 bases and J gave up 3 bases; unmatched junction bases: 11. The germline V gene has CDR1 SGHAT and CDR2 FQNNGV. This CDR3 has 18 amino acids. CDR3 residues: CASSTGLAGLLRYNEQFF. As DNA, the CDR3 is TGTGCCAGCAGCACCGGACTAGCGGGACTTCTTCGCTACAATGAGCAGTTCTTC.

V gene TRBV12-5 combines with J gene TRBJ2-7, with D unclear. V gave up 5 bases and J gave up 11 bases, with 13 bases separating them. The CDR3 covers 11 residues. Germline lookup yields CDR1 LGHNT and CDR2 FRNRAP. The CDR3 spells CASGLRVPEYF. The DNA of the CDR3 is TGTGCTAGTGGTCTTAGGGTCCCCGAGTACTTC.

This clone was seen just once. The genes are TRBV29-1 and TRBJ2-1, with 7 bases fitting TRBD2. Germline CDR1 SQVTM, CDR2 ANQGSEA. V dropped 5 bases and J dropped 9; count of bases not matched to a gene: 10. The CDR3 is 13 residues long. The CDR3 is CSVKEVGGREQFF. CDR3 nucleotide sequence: TGCAGCGTTAAGGAGGTGGGAGGGCGTGAGCAGTTCTTC.

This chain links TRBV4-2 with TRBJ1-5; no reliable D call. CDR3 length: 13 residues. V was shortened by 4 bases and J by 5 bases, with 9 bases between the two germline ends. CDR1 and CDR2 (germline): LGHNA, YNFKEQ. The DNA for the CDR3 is TGTGCCAGCAGCCTGGATGAGTATCAGCCCCAGCATTTT. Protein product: CASSLDEYQPQHF.

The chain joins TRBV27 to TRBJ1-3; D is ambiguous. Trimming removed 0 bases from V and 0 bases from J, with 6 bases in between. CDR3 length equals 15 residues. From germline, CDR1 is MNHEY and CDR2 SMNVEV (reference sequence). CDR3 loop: CASSLSSGSGNTIYF. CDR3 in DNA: TGTGCCAGCAGTTTATCTTCGGGCTCTGGAAACACCATATATTTT.

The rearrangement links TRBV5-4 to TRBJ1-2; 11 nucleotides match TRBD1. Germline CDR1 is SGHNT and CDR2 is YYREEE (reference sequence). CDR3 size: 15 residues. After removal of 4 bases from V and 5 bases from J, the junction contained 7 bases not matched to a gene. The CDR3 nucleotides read TGTGCCAGCAGCGAACCGGGACAGGGGGGGTATGGCTACACCTTC. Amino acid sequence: CASSEPGQGGYGYTF.

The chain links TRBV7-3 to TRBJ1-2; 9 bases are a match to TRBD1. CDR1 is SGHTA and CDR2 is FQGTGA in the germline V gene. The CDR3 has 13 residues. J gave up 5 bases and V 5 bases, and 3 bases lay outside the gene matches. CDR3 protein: CASSPGQGYGYTF. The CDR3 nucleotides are TGTGCCAGCAGCCCCGGACAGGGGTATGGCTACACCTTC.

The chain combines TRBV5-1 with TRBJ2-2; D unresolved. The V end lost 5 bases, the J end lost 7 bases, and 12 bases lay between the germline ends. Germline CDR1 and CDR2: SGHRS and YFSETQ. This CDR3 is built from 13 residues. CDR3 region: CASSRFLGGELFF. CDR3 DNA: TGCGCCAGCAGTAGATTCCTCGGCGGGGAGCTGTTTTTT.

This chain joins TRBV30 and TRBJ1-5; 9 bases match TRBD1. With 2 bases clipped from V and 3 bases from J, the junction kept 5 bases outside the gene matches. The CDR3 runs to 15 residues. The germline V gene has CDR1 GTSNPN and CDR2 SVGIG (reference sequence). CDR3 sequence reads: CAWSTDRGVNQPQHF. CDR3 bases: TGTGCCTGGAGTACGGACAGGGGAGTCAATCAGCCCCAGCATTTT. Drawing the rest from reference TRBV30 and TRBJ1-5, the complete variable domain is SQTIHQWPATLVQPVGSPLSLECTVEGTSNPNLYWYRQAAGRGLQLLFYSVGIGQISSEVPQNLSASRPQDRQFILSSKKLLLSDSGFYLCAWSTDRGVNQPQHFGDGTRLSIL.

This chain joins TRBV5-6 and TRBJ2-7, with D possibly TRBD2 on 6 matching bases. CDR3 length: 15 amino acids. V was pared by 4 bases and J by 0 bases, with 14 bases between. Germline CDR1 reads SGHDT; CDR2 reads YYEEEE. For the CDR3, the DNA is TGTGCCAGCAGCCCTCGTGGGGGGACCTCCTACGAGCAGTACTTC. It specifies CASSPRGGTSYEQYF.

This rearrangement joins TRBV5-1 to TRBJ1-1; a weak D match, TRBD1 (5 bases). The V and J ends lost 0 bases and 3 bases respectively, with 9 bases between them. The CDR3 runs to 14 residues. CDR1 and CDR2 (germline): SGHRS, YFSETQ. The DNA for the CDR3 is TGCGCCAGCAGCTTGGTTGGGGGGGACACTGAAGCTTTCTTT. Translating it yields CASSLVGGDTEAFF.

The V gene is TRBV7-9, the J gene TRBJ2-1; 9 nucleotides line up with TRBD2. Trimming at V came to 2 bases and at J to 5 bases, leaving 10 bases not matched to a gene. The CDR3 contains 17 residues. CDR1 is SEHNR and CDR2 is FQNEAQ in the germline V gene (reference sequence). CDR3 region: CASSLRGREGRNNEQFF. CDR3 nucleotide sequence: TGTGCCAGCAGCTTAAGGGGGCGGGAGGGCCGTAACAATGAGCAGTTCTTC.

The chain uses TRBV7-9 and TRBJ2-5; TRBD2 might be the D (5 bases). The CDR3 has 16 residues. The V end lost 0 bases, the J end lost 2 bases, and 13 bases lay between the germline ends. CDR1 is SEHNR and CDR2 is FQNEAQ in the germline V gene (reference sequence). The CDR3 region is CASSLAGLIYQETQYF. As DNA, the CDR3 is TGTGCCAGCAGCTTAGCAGGACTGATATATCAAGAGACCCAGTACTTC.

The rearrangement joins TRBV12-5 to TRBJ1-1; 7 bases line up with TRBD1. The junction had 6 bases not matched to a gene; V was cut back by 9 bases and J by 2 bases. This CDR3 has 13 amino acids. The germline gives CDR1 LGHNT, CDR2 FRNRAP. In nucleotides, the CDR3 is TGTGCTAGCGACAGGGACCTAAACACTGAAGCTTTCTTT. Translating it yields CASDRDLNTEAFF. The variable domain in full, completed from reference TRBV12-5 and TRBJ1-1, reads DARVTQTPRHKVTEMGQEVTMRCQPILGHNTVFWYRQTMMQGLELLAYFRNRAPLDDSGMPKDRFSAEMPDATLATLKIQPSEPRDSAVYFCASDRDLNTEAFFGQGTRLTVV.

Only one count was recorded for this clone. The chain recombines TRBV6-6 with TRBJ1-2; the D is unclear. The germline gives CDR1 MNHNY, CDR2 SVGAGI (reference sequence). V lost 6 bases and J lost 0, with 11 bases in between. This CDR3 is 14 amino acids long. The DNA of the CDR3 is TGTGCCAGCAGACGGGAGGCCACTAACTATGGCTACACCTTC. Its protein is CASRREATNYGYTF.

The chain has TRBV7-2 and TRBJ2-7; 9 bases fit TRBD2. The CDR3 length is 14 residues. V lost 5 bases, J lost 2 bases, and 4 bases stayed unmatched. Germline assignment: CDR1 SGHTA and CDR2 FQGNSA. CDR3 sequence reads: CASSKSSGAYEQYF. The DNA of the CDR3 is TGTGCCAGCAGCAAGTCTAGCGGGGCCTACGAGCAGTACTTC.

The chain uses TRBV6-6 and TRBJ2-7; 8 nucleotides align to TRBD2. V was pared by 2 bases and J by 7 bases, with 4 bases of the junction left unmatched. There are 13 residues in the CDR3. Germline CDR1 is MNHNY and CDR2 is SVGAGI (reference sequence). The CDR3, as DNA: TGTGCCAGCAGTTACCTTCGGGGGGGAGAGCAGTACTTC. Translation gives CASSYLRGGEQYF.

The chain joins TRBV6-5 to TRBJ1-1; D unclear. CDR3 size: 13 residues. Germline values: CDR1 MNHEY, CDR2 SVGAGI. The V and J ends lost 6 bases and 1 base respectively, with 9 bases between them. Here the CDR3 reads CASSRQTNTEAFF. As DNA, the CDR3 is TGTGCCAGCAGCCGCCAAACGAACACTGAAGCTTTCTTT.

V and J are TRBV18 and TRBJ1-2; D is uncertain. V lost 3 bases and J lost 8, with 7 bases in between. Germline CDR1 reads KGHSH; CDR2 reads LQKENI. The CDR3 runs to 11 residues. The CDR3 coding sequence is TGTGCCAGCTCACCGGAATGGGGCTACACCTTC. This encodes CASSPEWGYTF.